Listed below are T cell receptor beta chains from one sample, sequenced in a study of T cell repertoires in cytomegalovirus infection. Their cognate antigens are unknown. TCRdb independently ran MiXCR on the reads; one entry per CDR3 protein. The sample consists of nearly 700,000 distinct CDR3 sequences, roughly 33% of them appearing once. The input for sequencing was cultured PBMCs, taken from culture after CMV antigen stimulation. The receptors were gathered from a human donor in good health (CMV status not recorded). Some clones in this sample may be carry-over from other donors' samples. Each CDR3 is given with its conserved first and last residue. Fields, in order: clone size, D gene, J gene, V gene, CDR3 protein, CDR3 DNA. A D gene is named only where the DNA matches it firmly. Size is omitted from some rows. Given values are once, few, many or a class for expanded clones.

abundance: .; d_gene: .; j_gene: TRBJ2-1; v_gene: TRBV6-8; CDR3aa: CASSYSQRESGEQFF; CDR3nt: TGTGCCAGCAGTTACTCGCAACGGGAGTCTGGTGAGCAGTTCTTC
abundance: .; d_gene: .; j_gene: TRBJ2-5; v_gene: TRBV10-3; CDR3aa: CAISESGGGGETQYF; CDR3nt: TGTGCCATCAGTGAGTCTGGGGGAGGTGGAGAGACCCAGTACTTC
abundance: few; d_gene: TRBD1; j_gene: TRBJ1-2; v_gene: TRBV6-1; CDR3aa: CASRPLDRAYNYGYTF; CDR3nt: TGTGCCAGCAGACCTCTTGACAGGGCATACAACTATGGCTACACCTTC
abundance: few; d_gene: TRBD1; j_gene: TRBJ1-2; v_gene: TRBV7-8; CDR3aa: CASSLGGTDSVYTF; CDR3nt: TGTGCCAGCAGCTTAGGCGGGACAGATAGTGTCTACACCTTC
abundance: .; d_gene: TRBD2; j_gene: TRBJ2-1; v_gene: TRBV12-3/TRBV12-4; CDR3aa: CASSRRLAWRNEQFF; CDR3nt: TGTGCCAGCAGTCGAAGACTAGCCTGGAGGAATGAGCAGTTCTTC
abundance: .; d_gene: .; j_gene: TRBJ2-1; v_gene: TRBV27; CDR3aa: CASQRRNEQFF; CDR3nt: TGTGCCAGCCAAAGGCGTAATGAGCAGTTCTTC
abundance: .; d_gene: .; j_gene: TRBJ1-1; v_gene: TRBV20-1; CDR3aa: CSAIRPTGTEAFF; CDR3nt: TGCAGTGCTATTCGACCTACTGGGACTGAAGCTTTCTTT
abundance: many; d_gene: .; j_gene: TRBJ2-1; v_gene: TRBV7-2; CDR3aa: CASSLSSGGGLYNEQFF; CDR3nt: TGTGCCAGCAGCTTATCGAGCGGAGGTGGGCTCTACAATGAGCAGTTCTTC
abundance: .; d_gene: TRBD1; j_gene: TRBJ1-3; v_gene: TRBV11-2; CDR3aa: CASSPRDRSRGNTIYF; CDR3nt: TGTGCCAGCAGCCCCCGGGACAGAAGCAGAGGAAACACCATATATTTT
abundance: few; d_gene: .; j_gene: TRBJ1-2; v_gene: TRBV5-1; CDR3aa: CASTPEPGGLPGYTF; CDR3nt: TGCGCCAGCACGCCGGAGCCGGGAGGCTTACCGGGCTACACCTTC
abundance: few; d_gene: TRBD1; j_gene: TRBJ2-3; v_gene: TRBV7-2; CDR3aa: CASSFGTVNQRDTDTQYF; CDR3nt: TGTGCCAGCAGCTTTGGGACAGTTAATCAAAGGGACACAGATACGCAGTATTTT
abundance: .; d_gene: .; j_gene: TRBJ1-1; v_gene: TRBV2; CDR3aa: CASSEALRAEYMLEAFF; CDR3nt: TGTGCCAGCAGTGAAGCGCTTCGGGCTGAATATATGTTGGAAGCTTTCTTT
abundance: .; d_gene: .; j_gene: TRBJ2-5; v_gene: TRBV2; CDR3aa: CASVRQETQYF; CDR3nt: TGTGCCAGCGTTAGGCAAGAGACCCAGTACTTC
abundance: few; d_gene: TRBD2; j_gene: TRBJ2-7; v_gene: TRBV6-2/TRBV6-3; CDR3aa: CASSNLLAGGSTYEQYF; CDR3nt: TGTGCCAGCAGTAACCTGCTAGCGGGGGGGAGTACCTACGAGCAGTACTTC